The sequence of this T cell receptor beta chain was determined in a study of cytomegalovirus exposure and HLA in healthy donors. Study-wide context: Researchers found that roughly 80% of just under 400 genotyped donors fell within the Caucasian-associated ancestry cluster.

Trimming removed 4 bases at V and 9 bases at J, with 13 bases between. CDR1 is SGHTS and CDR2 is YDEGEE in the germline V gene. The CDR3 has 12 residues. Study observations and caveats: A likely sequencing artifact accounted for one observed cluster of highly shared sequence variants. Reportedly, a later analysis found an Asian-associated ancestry cluster had fewer N-insertions than the roughly 700-donor mean. Reported performance of the classifier showed diagnosis of cytomegalovirus status with high specificity and sensitivity.

The PCR made use of 60 Vbeta and 13 Jbeta primers. Measured with immunoSEQ multiplex PCR; TCRdb has only the in-frame clones, and not every one. This sample has about 210,000 clones; roughly 79% occur once, and the top ten carry 1.5% to 2%. Of note for this clone: Its matching antigen is unknown.

The sequencing sample was made of PBMCs. V is TRBV5-8 and J is TRBJ1-1; possibly TRBD1 for D (6 bases). The receptor's source is a male donor in good health and CMV-seronegative. CDR3 amino acids: CASSRDRPKAFF. The CDR3 nucleotides are TGTGCCAGCAGCCGTGACAGGCCGAAAGCTTTCTTT.